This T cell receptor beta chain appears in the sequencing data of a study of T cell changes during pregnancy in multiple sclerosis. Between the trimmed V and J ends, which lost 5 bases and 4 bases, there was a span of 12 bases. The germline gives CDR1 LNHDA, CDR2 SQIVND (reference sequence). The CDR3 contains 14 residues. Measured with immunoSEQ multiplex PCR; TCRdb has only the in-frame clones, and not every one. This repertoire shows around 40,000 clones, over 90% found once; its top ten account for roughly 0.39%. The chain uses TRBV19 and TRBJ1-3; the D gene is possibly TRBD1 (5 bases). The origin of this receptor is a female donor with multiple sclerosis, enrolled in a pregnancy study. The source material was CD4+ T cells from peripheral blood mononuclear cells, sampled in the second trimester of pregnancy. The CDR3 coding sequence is TGTGCCAGTAGTCCAAGGGGTTCAGGAAACACCATATATTTT. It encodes CASSPRGSGNTIYF.